These 12 T cell receptor beta chains were all obtained from the same sample, sequenced in a study of T cell responses to AZD1222 COVID-19 vaccine. TCRdb keeps only in-frame clones here, not all; method: immunoSEQ multiplex PCR. The data contain 55,000 to 75,000 clones, about 85% of them singletons. Sequencing used peripheral blood, obtained on day 0 of AZD1222 vaccination. These receptors were obtained from an adult in good health.

The rearrangement uses TRBV28 and TRBJ1-3; the D gene is possibly TRBD1 (6 bases). The germline V gene encodes CDR1 MDHEN and CDR2 SYDVKM. V was cut by 2 bases and J by 7 bases, with 18 bases left in between. The CDR3 totals 16 residues. CDR3 sequence (DNA): TGTGCCAGCAGTTTACCCATGACAGGAGTCAAGAACACCATATATTTT. It encodes CASSLPMTGVKNTIYF.

The rearrangement links TRBV11-2 to TRBJ2-2; D gene uncertain. Trimming took off 5 bases at V and 0 bases at J, with 10 bases between the two ends. Per the germline V gene, CDR1 is SGHAT and CDR2 is FQNNGV. This CDR3 comprises 15 residues. CDR3 region: CASSRRAANTGELFF. In nucleotides, the CDR3 is TGTGCCAGCAGCCGACGAGCTGCGAACACCGGGGAGCTGTTTTTT.

V gene TRBV10-1 combines with J gene TRBJ2-7; 9 bases line up with TRBD1. The CDR3 length is 15 residues. CDR1 and CDR2 (germline): WNHNN, SYGVQD (reference sequence). After removal of 3 bases from V and 4 bases from J, the junction contained 7 bases not matched to a gene. This CDR3 is CASSDRGTGLYEQYF. The CDR3 DNA sequence: TGCGCCAGCAGTGATCGTGGGACAGGGCTATACGAGCAGTACTTC.

The chain joins TRBV19 to TRBJ1-2, with D unclear. V was shortened by 7 bases and J by 5 bases, with 11 bases between the two germline ends. The CDR3 covers 12 residues. Germline CDR1 reads LNHDA; CDR2 reads SQIVND (reference sequence). The CDR3 DNA reads TGTGCCAGTACCTCCTCGGTATATGGCTACACCTTC. It yields the protein CASTSSVYGYTF. The whole variable domain, filled in from reference TRBV19 and TRBJ1-2, reads DGGITQSPKYLFRKEGQNVTLSCEQNLNHDAMYWYRQDPGQGLRLIYYSQIVNDFQKGDIAEGYSVSREKKESFPLTVTSAQKNPTAFYLCASTSSVYGYTFGSGTRLTVV.

This sequence joins TRBV18 and TRBJ2-1; TRBD2 matches at 13 bases. The CDR3 consists of 14 residues. V lost 4 bases, J lost 8 bases, and 2 bases stayed unmatched. Germline V lookup: CDR1 KGHSH, CDR2 LQKENI. CDR3 bases: TGTGCCAGCTCACGGACTAGCGGGAGCGATGAGCAGTTCTTC. Its protein is CASSRTSGSDEQFF.

CDR3 nucleotides: TGCGCCAGCAGTGAGACGGCAGATACGCAGTATTTT. It codes for CASSETADTQYF. The chain uses TRBV10-2 and TRBJ2-3; D is undetermined. Trimming left V 2 bases short and J 4 bases short, with 4 bases between. Germline V CDR1 and CDR2: WSHSY, SAAADI. The CDR3 has 12 amino acids.

The rearrangement links TRBV5-1 to TRBJ2-7, with TRBD1 matching 9 bases. CDR1 is SGHRS, CDR2 YFSETQ, per germline. The ends lost 4 bases at V and 2 bases at J; junction bases unmatched: 4. The CDR3 has 14 residues. CDR3: CASSLTGGTYEQYF. The CDR3 region has the DNA TGCGCCAGCAGCCTTACAGGGGGCACCTACGAGCAGTACTTC.

On this clone itself: An end of the junction does not agree with germline; a read error may underlie this. This chain uses TRBV12-3 or TRBV12-4 with TRBJ1-1; D perhaps matches TRBD1 (6 bases). This CDR3 has 13 residues. The CDR3 DNA reads as TGTGCCAGCAGATTAGGGGGATATACTGAAGCTTTCTTT. Residues: CASRLGGYTEAFF.

V and J are TRBV19 and TRBJ1-2; tentative D call: TRBD1 (5 bases). This CDR3 spans 17 amino acids. Trimming pared 4 bases from V and 0 bases from J, leaving 18 bases between. The germline V gene has CDR1 LNHDA and CDR2 SQIVND (reference sequence). CDR3 bases: TGTGCCAGTAGTAGGAACACCGGGACGGGTACTAACTATGGCTACACCTTC. Translating gives CASSRNTGTGTNYGYTF.

CDR3 in DNA: TGTGCCAGCAGCCTTGGGGGACAGGGGTCCCACGAGCAGTACTTC. Translating gives CASSLGGQGSHEQYF. The chain combines TRBV7-2 with TRBJ2-7; 10 nucleotides align to TRBD1. V lost 5 bases and J lost 5; bases outside the gene matches: 9. The V gene's germline CDR1 is SGHTA and CDR2 FQGNSA. There are 15 residues in the CDR3.

In DNA form, the CDR3 reads TGTGCCAGTAGTATAAAGTCTGCGGGGGAAGGGACCGGGGAGCTGTTTTTT. Translated: CASSIKSAGEGTGELFF. The chain recombines TRBV19 with TRBJ2-2; 7 nucleotides line up with TRBD2. The V segment lost 2 bases and the J segment 5 bases; nucleotides outside the gene matches: 11. The CDR3 totals 17 residues. Per the germline V gene, CDR1 is LNHDA and CDR2 is SQIVND (reference sequence).

The chain has TRBV11-2 and TRBJ1-2; TRBD1 agrees at 8 bases. Germline CDR1 and CDR2: SGHAT and FQNNGV. The CDR3 loop spans 16 amino acids. The junction had 4 bases not matched to a gene; V was cut back by 1 base and J by 0 bases. The CDR3 DNA sequence: TGTGCCAGCAGCTTAGGGGGGACAGGCACTAACTATGGCTACACCTTC. It encodes CASSLGGTGTNYGYTF.